The 17 T cell receptor beta chains below were found in one sample sequenced in a study of T cell changes during pregnancy in multiple sclerosis. The data were produced by immunoSEQ multiplex PCR, yet TCRdb's version contains in-frame clones alone and is incomplete. Counted here are some 70,000 clones, 88% occurring once; the ten biggest clones make up roughly 3.3%. This sample comprised peripheral blood, obtained before pregnancy. These receptors all stem from a female donor with multiple sclerosis, enrolled in a pregnancy study.

The V and J genes are TRBV5-1 and TRBJ2-1; 7 bases align to TRBD2. V lost 5 bases, J lost 0 bases, and 5 bases stayed unmatched. Germline V lookup: CDR1 SGHRS, CDR2 YFSETQ. CDR3 length: 15 amino acids. This CDR3 reads CASRSVAGSYNEQFF. In nucleotides, the CDR3 is TGCGCCAGCAGGAGTGTAGCGGGCTCCTACAATGAGCAGTTCTTC. Supplemented by reference TRBV5-1 and TRBJ2-1, the full variable domain reads KAGVTQTPRYLIKTRGQQVTLSCSPISGHRSVSWYQQTPGQGLQFLFEYFSETQRNKGNFPGRFSGRQFSNSRSEMNVSTLELGDSALYLCASRSVAGSYNEQFFGPGTRLTVL.

J is TRBJ2-7 and V is TRBV7-2, with 9 bases fitting TRBD1. V lost 1 base to trimming and J lost 5 bases; unmatched junction nucleotides: 6. CDR3 length: 15 residues. The germline V gene has CDR1 SGHTA and CDR2 FQGNSA. CDR3 DNA: TGTGCCAGCAGCTTAGTGGAGGGACAGGGACACGAGCAGTACTTC. This translates into CASSLVEGQGHEQYF.

To note about this clone: Other DNA sequences in the sample encode the same CDR3. V is TRBV2 and J is TRBJ1-5; TRBD1 matches 8 bases. The germline CDR1 and CDR2 sequences are SNHLY and FYNNEI. J lost 6 bases, V lost 6 bases, and 7 bases had no gene match. This CDR3 is 14 amino acids long. In DNA, the CDR3 is TGTGCCAGCAGATACAGGGGGACCAGTCAGCCCCAGCATTTT. Protein sequence: CASRYRGTSQPQHF.

The rearrangement uses TRBV18 and TRBJ1-2, with 7 bases lining up with TRBD1. Germline CDR1 reads KGHSH; CDR2 reads LQKENI. This CDR3 is built from 15 residues. V was clipped by 4 bases and J by 1 base; unmatched bases: 6. The DNA for the CDR3 is TGTGCCAGCTCACGAGACAGGGATCTTAACTATGGCTACACCTTC. Translation gives CASSRDRDLNYGYTF. Supplemented by reference TRBV18 and TRBJ1-2, the full variable domain reads NAGVMQNPRHLVRRRGQEARLRCSPMKGHSHVYWYRQLPEEGLKFMVYLQKENIIDESGMPKERFSAEFPKEGPSILRIQQVVRGDSAAYFCASSRDRDLNYGYTFGSGTRLTVV.

This clone was recorded once. The chain links TRBV18 to TRBJ1-5; TRBD1 might be the D (6 bases). The CDR3 runs to 14 residues. CDR1 is KGHSH, CDR2 LQKENI, per germline. V lost 2 bases to trimming and J lost 3 bases, with 8 bases between them. Written as DNA, the CDR3 is TGTGCCAGCTCACCAAACAGGGACAATCAGCCCCAGCATTTT. Its protein product is CASSPNRDNQPQHF.

This sequence joins TRBV5-4 and TRBJ1-4, with D perhaps TRBD1 (5 bases). The CDR3 extends over 14 amino acids. V was trimmed by 1 base and J by 2 bases, leaving 6 bases between them. Germline CDR1 SGHNT, CDR2 YYREEE (reference sequence). The CDR3 DNA reads as TGTGCCAGCAGCTTGAAGGGGACTAATGAAAAACTGTTTTTT. This encodes CASSLKGTNEKLFF.

V usage is TRBV7-6 and J usage is TRBJ2-2; D might be TRBD2 (5 bases). The germline V gene encodes CDR1 SGHVS and CDR2 FNYEAQ. V was trimmed by 2 bases and J by 7 bases, leaving 17 bases between them. This CDR3 comprises 16 residues. CDR3 bases: TGTGCCAGCAGCTTACCCCCACAGCCGGGGATCGGGGAGCTGTTTTTT. Translated: CASSLPPQPGIGELFF.

The genes are TRBV7-2 and TRBJ2-3, with 9 bases identical to TRBD2. From germline, CDR1 is SGHTA and CDR2 FQGNSA. The CDR3 totals 18 residues. J lost 2 bases, V lost 0 bases, and 9 bases had no gene match. CDR3 loop: CASSLAQGLAGLTDTQYF. CDR3 coding DNA: TGTGCCAGCAGCTTAGCCCAGGGACTAGCAGGGCTCACAGATACGCAGTATTTT. The full variable domain, its missing parts supplied by reference TRBV7-2 and TRBJ2-3, is GAGVSQSPSNKVTEKGKDVELRCDPISGHTALYWYRQSLGQGLEFLIYFQGNSAPDKSGLPSDRFSAERTGGSVSTLTIQRTQQEDSAVYLCASSLAQGLAGLTDTQYFGPGTRLTVL.

V gene TRBV10-3 combines with J gene TRBJ1-1, with D possibly being TRBD1 (5 bases). There are 14 residues in the CDR3. V was cut by 2 bases and J by 1 base, with 8 bases left in between. CDR1 and CDR2 from the germline V gene are ENHRY and SYGVKD. CDR3 loop: CAISEGQGNTEAFF. For the CDR3, the DNA is TGTGCCATCAGTGAGGGGCAGGGGAACACTGAAGCTTTCTTT.

This clone was seen more than once but under ten times. This chain joins TRBV29-1 and TRBJ2-3, with 7 bases fitting TRBD1. CDR1 is SQVTM, CDR2 ANQGSEA, per germline. The CDR3 extends over 13 amino acids. The CDR3, as DNA: TGCACTGATACAGGGGACGGCACAGATACGCAGTATTTT. Protein sequence: CTDTGDGTDTQYF.

CDR3 region: CASSSQGAAAGYTF. As DNA, the CDR3 is TGTGCCAGCAGTTCCCAGGGGGCAGCTGCCGGCTACACCTTC. The chain links TRBV28 to TRBJ1-2, with 8 bases aligning to TRBD1. With V trimmed by 4 bases and J by 8 bases, 9 bases remained unmatched. This CDR3 spans 14 amino acids. Germline lookup yields CDR1 MDHEN and CDR2 SYDVKM.

This chain uses TRBV27 with TRBJ2-7; TRBD2 matches at 8 bases. The V and J ends lost 9 bases and 2 bases, in that order; junction bases with no gene match: 6. Germline lookup yields CDR1 MNHEY and CDR2 SMNVEV (reference sequence). CDR3 length equals 13 residues. The CDR3 spells CASSSGVTYEQYF. CDR3 in DNA: TGTGCCAGTAGTAGCGGGGTAACCTACGAGCAGTACTTC.

The rearrangement uses TRBV11-1 and TRBJ1-1; D remains ambiguous. V was pared by 8 bases and J by 4 bases, with 14 bases between. Germline assignment: CDR1 SGHAT and CDR2 FQDESV (reference sequence). CDR3 length: 13 residues. DNA of the CDR3: TGTGCCAGCTCTCTGATAGAGGGCACTGAAGCTTTCTTT. Its protein product is CASSLIEGTEAFF.

This chain joins TRBV4-1 and TRBJ2-1; D perhaps matches TRBD2 (5 bases). The CDR3 runs 13 residues. The germline CDR1 and CDR2 sequences are MGHRA and YSYEKL. V lost 4 bases, J lost 8 bases, and 12 bases lay in between. CDR3 sequence: CASSPQRVDEQFF. The CDR3 nucleotides are TGCGCCAGCAGCCCCCAGAGGGTCGATGAGCAGTTCTTC.

This chain uses TRBV29-1 with TRBJ1-1; 7 nucleotides agree with TRBD1. Germline V CDR1 and CDR2: SQVTM, ANQGSEA. The CDR3 runs 14 residues. V was clipped by 8 bases and J by 1 base; unmatched bases: 10. CDR3 sequence: CSIYTGVGNTEAFF. DNA of the CDR3: TGCAGCATTTACACAGGGGTAGGGAACACTGAAGCTTTCTTT.

The chain recombines TRBV30 with TRBJ1-2, with D maybe TRBD1 (5 bases). V was cut by 0 bases and J by 5 bases, with 10 bases left in between. The germline V gene encodes CDR1 GTSNPN and CDR2 SVGIG (reference sequence). CDR3 length: 13 amino acids. The CDR3 sequence is CAWSVAGFYGYTF. Here the CDR3 DNA reads TGTGCCTGGAGTGTCGCAGGGTTTTATGGCTACACCTTC.

This chain connects TRBV9 to TRBJ1-5, with TRBD1 matching over 7 bases. The germline V gene encodes CDR1 SGDLS and CDR2 YYNGEE. With 4 bases clipped from V and 0 bases from J, the junction kept 10 bases outside the gene matches. The CDR3 sequence is 17 residues long. The CDR3 DNA is TGTGCCAGCAGCCCACAAACGGACAGGCCTAGCAATCAGCCCCAGCATTTT. This codes for CASSPQTDRPSNQPQHF.